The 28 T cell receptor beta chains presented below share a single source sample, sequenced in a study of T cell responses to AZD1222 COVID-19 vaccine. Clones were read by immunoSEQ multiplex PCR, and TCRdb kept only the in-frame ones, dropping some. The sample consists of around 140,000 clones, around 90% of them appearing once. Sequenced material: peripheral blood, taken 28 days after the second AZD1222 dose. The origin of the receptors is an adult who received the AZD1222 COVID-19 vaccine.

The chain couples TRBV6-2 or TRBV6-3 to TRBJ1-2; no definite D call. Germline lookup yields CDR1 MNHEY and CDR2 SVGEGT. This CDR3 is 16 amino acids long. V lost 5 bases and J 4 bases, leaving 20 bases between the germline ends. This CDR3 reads CASSAYYGEDRYGYTF. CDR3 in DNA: TGTGCCAGCAGTGCGTATTACGGGGAAGACCGCTATGGCTACACCTTC.

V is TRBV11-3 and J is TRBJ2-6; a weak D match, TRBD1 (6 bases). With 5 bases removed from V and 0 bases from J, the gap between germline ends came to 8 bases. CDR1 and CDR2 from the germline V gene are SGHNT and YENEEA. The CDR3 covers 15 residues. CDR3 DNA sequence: TGTGCCAGCAGCCTACAGGGCTCTGGGGCCAACGTCCTGACTTTC. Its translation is CASSLQGSGANVLTF.

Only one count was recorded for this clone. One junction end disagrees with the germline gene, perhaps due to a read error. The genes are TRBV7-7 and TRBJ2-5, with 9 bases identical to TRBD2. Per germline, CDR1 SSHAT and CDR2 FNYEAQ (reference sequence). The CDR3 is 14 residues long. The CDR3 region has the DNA TGTGCTAGCAGCCCCGTAGCGGGAGCAGAGACCCAGTACTTC. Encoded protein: CASSPVAGAETQYF.

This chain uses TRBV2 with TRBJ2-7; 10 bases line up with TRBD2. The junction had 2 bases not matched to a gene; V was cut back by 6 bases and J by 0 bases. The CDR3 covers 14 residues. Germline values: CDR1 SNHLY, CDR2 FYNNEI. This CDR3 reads CASRASGSSYEQYF. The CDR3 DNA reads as TGTGCCAGCAGGGCTAGCGGGAGCTCCTACGAGCAGTACTTC.

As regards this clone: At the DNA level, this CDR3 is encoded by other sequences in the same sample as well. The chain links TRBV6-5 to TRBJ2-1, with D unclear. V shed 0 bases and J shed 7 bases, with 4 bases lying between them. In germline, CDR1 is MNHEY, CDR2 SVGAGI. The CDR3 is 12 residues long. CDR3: CASSYSGNEQFF. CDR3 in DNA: TGTGCCAGCAGTTACTCTGGTAATGAGCAGTTCTTC.

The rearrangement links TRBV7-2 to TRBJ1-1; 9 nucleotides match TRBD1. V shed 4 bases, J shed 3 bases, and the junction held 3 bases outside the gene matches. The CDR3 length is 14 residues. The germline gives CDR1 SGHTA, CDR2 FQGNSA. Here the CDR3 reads CASSSGQGYTEAFF. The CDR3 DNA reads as TGTGCCAGCAGCTCGGGACAGGGATACACTGAAGCTTTCTTT.

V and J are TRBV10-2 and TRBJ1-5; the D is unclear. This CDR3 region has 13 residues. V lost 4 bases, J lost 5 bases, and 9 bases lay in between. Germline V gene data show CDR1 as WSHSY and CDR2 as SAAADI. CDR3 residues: CASSGLVDQPQHF. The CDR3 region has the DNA TGCGCCAGCAGTGGACTAGTTGATCAGCCCCAGCATTTT.

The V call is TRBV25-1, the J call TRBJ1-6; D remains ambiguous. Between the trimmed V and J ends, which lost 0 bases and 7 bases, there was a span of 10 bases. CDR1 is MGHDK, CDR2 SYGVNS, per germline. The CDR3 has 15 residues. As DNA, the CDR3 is TGTGCCAGCAGTGAATATGATGCTGGAAATTCACCCCTCCACTTT. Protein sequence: CASSEYDAGNSPLHF.

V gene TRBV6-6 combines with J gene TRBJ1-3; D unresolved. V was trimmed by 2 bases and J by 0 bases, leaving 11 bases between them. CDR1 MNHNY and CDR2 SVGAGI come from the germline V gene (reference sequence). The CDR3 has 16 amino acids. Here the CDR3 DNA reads TGTGCCAGCAGTTACGGGCTGGGCAGCTCTGGAAACACCATATATTTT. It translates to CASSYGLGSSGNTIYF.

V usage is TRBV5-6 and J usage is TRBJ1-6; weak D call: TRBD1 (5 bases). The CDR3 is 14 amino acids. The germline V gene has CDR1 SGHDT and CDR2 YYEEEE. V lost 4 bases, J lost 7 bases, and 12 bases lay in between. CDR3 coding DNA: TGTGCCAGCAGCCGACAGCCCGTGAATTCACCCCTCCACTTT. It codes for CASSRQPVNSPLHF.

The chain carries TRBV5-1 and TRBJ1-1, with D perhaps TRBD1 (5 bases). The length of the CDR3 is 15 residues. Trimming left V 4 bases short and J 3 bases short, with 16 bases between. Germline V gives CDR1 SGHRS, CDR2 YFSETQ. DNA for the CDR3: TGCGCCAGCAGCCCACAACAGGTTAGCGACACTGAAGCTTTCTTT. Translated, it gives CASSPQQVSDTEAFF.

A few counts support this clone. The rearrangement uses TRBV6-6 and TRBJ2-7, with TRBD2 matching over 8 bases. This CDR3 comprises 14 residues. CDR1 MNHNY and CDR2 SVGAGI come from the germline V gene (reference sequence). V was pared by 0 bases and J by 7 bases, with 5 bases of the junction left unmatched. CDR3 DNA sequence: TGTGCCAGCAGTTACTCGACTAGCGCGGAGGAGCAGTACTTC. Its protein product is CASSYSTSAEEQYF.

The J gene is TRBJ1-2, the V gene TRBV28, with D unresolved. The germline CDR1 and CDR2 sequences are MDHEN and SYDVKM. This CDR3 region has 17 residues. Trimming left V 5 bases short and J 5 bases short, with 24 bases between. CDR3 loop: CASSTQRGGLQFYGYTF. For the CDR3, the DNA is TGTGCCAGCAGTACCCAGCGGGGAGGGTTACAGTTTTATGGCTACACCTTC.

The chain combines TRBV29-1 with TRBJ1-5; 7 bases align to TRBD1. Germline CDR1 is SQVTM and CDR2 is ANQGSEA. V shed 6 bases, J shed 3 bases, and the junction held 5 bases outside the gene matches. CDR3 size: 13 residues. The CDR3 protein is CSVATGVNQPQHF. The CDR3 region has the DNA TGCAGCGTGGCTACAGGGGTCAATCAGCCCCAGCATTTT.

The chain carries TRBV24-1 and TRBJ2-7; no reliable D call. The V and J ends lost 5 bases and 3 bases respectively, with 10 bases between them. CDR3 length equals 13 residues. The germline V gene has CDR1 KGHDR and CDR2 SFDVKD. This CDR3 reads CATSGDADYEQYF. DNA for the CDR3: TGTGCCACCAGTGGTGACGCGGACTACGAGCAGTACTTC.

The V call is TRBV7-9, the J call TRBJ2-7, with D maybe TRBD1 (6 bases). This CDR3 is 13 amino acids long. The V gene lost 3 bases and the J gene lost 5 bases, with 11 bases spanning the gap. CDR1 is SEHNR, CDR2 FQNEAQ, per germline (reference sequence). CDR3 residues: CASSLAGAHEQYF. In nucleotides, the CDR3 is TGTGCCAGCAGCTTGGCAGGGGCCCACGAGCAGTACTTC.

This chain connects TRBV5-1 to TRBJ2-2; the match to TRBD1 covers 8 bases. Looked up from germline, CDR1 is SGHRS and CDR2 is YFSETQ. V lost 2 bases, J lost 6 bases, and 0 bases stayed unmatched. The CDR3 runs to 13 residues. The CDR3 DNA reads TGCGCCAGCAGCTTACAGGGGGCCGGGGAGCTGTTTTTT. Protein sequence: CASSLQGAGELFF.

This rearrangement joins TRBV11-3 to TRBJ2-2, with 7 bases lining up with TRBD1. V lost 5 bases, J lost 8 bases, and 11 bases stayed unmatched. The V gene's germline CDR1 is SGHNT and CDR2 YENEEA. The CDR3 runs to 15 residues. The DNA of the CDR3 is TGTGCCAGCAGCCTTAGGGACAGTCCGACTGGGGAGCTGTTTTTT. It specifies CASSLRDSPTGELFF. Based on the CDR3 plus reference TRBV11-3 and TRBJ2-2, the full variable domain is EAGVVQSPRYKIIEKKQPVAFWCNPISGHNTLYWYLQNLGQGPELLIRYENEEAVDDSQLPKDRFSAERLKGVDSTLKIQPAELGDSAVYLCASSLRDSPTGELFFGEGSRLTVL.

CDR3 DNA: TGTGCCAGCAGGAATAGCGGGAGCGAGACCCAGTACTTC. It specifies CASRNSGSETQYF. The chain recombines TRBV7-2 with TRBJ2-5, with TRBD2 identical over 9 bases. The V gene's germline CDR1 is SGHTA and CDR2 FQGNSA. CDR3 size: 13 residues. V lost 6 bases and J lost 5; bases outside the gene matches: 4.

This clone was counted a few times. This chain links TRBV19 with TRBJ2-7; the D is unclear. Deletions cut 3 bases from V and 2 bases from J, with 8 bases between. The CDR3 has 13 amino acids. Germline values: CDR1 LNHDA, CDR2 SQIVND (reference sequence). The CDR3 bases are TGTGCCAGTAGTATGGGTCTAGCCTACGAGCAGTACTTC. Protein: CASSMGLAYEQYF. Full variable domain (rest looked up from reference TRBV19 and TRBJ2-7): DGGITQSPKYLFRKEGQNVTLSCEQNLNHDAMYWYRQDPGQGLRLIYYSQIVNDFQKGDIAEGYSVSREKKESFPLTVTSAQKNPTAFYLCASSMGLAYEQYFGPGTRLTVT.

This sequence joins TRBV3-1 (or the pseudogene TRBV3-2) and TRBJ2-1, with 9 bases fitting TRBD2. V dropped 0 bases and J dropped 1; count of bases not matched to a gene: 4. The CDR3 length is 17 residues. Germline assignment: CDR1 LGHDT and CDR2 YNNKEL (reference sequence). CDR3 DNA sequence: TGTGCCAGCAGCCAAGAGCGGGAGGGCCCGTCCTACAATGAGCAGTTCTTC. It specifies CASSQEREGPSYNEQFF.

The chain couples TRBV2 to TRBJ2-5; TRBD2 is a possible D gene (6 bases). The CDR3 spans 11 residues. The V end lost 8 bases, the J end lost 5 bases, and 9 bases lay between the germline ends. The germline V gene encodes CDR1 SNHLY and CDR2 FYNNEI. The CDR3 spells CASLRGETQYF. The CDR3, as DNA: TGTGCCAGCCTCCGGGGGGAGACCCAGTACTTC.

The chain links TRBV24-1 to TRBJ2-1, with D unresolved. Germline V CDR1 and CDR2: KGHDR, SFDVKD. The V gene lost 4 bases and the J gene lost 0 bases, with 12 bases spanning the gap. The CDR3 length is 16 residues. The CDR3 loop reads CATSEKDVSSYNEQFF. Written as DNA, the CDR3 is TGTGCCACCAGTGAAAAGGACGTGAGCTCCTACAATGAGCAGTTCTTC.

As DNA, the CDR3 is TGTGCCAGCAGAGACAGGAATAATGAAAAACTGTTTTTT. It encodes CASRDRNNEKLFF. The V call is TRBV6-5, the J call TRBJ1-4, with D tentatively TRBD1 (6 bases). The CDR3 sequence is 13 residues long. The V and J ends lost 6 bases and 4 bases respectively, with 9 bases between them. Germline V gene lookup returns CDR1 MNHEY and CDR2 SVGAGI.

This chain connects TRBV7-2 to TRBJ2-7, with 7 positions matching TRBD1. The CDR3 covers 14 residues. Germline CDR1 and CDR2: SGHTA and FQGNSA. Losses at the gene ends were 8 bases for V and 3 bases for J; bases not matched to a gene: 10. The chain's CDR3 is CASAVETGRYEQYF. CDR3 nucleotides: TGTGCCAGCGCAGTCGAGACAGGGCGCTACGAGCAGTACTTC.

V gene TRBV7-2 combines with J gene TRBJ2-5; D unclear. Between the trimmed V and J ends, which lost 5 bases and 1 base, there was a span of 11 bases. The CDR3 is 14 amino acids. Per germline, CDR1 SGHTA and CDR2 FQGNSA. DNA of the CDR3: TGTGCCAGCAGCCCCCCGGGTCGCCAAGAGACCCAGTACTTC. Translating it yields CASSPPGRQETQYF.

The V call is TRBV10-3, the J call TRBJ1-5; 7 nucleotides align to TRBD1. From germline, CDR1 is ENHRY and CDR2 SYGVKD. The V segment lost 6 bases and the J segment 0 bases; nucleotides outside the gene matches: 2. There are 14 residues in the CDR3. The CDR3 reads CAIRGTDSNQPQHF. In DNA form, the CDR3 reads TGTGCCATCAGGGGGACAGATAGCAATCAGCCCCAGCATTTT.

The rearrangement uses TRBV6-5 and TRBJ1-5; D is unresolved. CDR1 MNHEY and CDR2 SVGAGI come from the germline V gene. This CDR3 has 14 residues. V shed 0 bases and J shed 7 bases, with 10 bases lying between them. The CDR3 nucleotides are TGTGCCAGCAGTTACTCAAGCGGAAAGCAGCCCCAGCATTTT. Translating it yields CASSYSSGKQPQHF.